This T cell receptor (beta chain) is drawn from a study of T cell responses to AZD1222 COVID-19 vaccine. The V and J ends lost 4 bases and 7 bases, in that order; junction bases with no gene match: 10. The length of the CDR3 is 13 residues. From germline, CDR1 is GTSNPN and CDR2 SVGIG (reference sequence). Second doses at about 4 or about 12 weeks were pooled. Clones were read by immunoSEQ multiplex PCR, and TCRdb kept only the in-frame ones, dropping some. The table shows 150,000 or so clones, with 90% to 95% occurring only once. Sequencing was performed on peripheral blood, taken 28 days after the second AZD1222 dose. The chain recombines TRBV30 with TRBJ2-7; 7 nucleotides match TRBD2. The sequence was collected from an adult who received the AZD1222 COVID-19 vaccine. The CDR3 DNA is TGTGCCTGGAACCAGGCTCCAGCGGGAGAGCAGTACTTC. Translated, it gives CAWNQAPAGEQYF.